The 20 T cell receptor beta chains reported below all come from one sample, sequenced in a study of T-cell reconstitution after alpha-beta-depleted transplantation in children (TCRdb year 2016). Receptors were amplified or captured by PCR. Sequenced on an Illumina HiSeq 2500. To normalize quantification of the TCRbeta repertoire, the TCR libraries were built with molecular barcoding that relied on unique molecular identifiers. TCRdb took the public reads, trimmed them with fastp at Q25, ran MiXCR for clone calling and kept in-frame beta chains. Every CDR3 protein is listed once, alongside the most common genes and DNA of its rows. Within this sample are approximately 50,000 distinct CDR3 sequences, with over 4.5% of them counted one time only. Of the sample, around 30% falls within the top ten clones. The sample's time point label, in plain terms: day 60 (about 2 months) after transplantation. The treatment or condition label of this sample denotes: allogeneic hematopoietic cell transplantation with graft depleted of TCRalphabeta T cells and CD19 B cells.

Here the sequenced sample was PBMCs, mostly from graft donor cells, taken 60 days after TCRalphabeta/CD19-depleted stem cell transplant. These receptors came from a female patient aged 2 to 10 who had a stem cell transplant for aplastic anemia, so the T cells may come from the graft donor.

The chain is built from TRBV28 and TRBJ1-2; 7 nucleotides line up with TRBD1. J lost 1 base, V lost 2 bases, and 4 bases had no gene match. Per germline, CDR1 MDHEN and CDR2 SYDVKM. The CDR3 contains 15 residues. The CDR3 bases are TGTGCCAGCAGTTTAAGTCCAGGGGGTAACTATGGCTACACCTTC. Residues: CASSLSPGGNYGYTF.

There are many counts of this clonotype. The rearrangement uses TRBV29-1 and TRBJ1-3; tentatively, D is TRBD1 (5 bases). V shed 5 bases and J shed 0 bases, with 11 bases lying between them. The CDR3 covers 14 residues. Germline V gene data show CDR1 as SQVTM and CDR2 as ANQGSEA. The CDR3 loop is CSVRRGSSGNTIYF. The CDR3 coding sequence is TGCAGCGTTCGCCGGGGGAGCTCTGGAAACACCATATATTTT.

In its sample, this clonotype was seen many times. The V gene is TRBV18, the J gene TRBJ2-5; no firm D call. V was trimmed by 3 bases and J by 7 bases, leaving 12 bases between them. This CDR3 is built from 13 residues. CDR1 is KGHSH, CDR2 LQKENI, per germline. The CDR3 DNA reads as TGTGCCAGCTCACCGACTGTTGACGCGACCCAGTACTTC. Protein sequence: CASSPTVDATQYF.

This clonotype was observed at least ten times. The chain recombines TRBV12-3 or TRBV12-4 with TRBJ2-7; 9 bases map to TRBD1. The CDR3 is made up of 12 amino acids. The V segment lost 11 bases and the J segment 2 bases; nucleotides outside the gene matches: 4. The CDR3 DNA is TGTGCCTCGGGACAGGGTGCCTACGAGCAGTACTTC. Translating gives CASGQGAYEQYF.

The table lists this clonotype with many counts. The V call is TRBV29-1, the J call TRBJ2-1, with D possibly being TRBD1 (6 bases). CDR1 and CDR2 (germline): SQVTM, ANQGSEA. This CDR3 region has 13 residues. V was pared by 7 bases and J by 8 bases, with 18 bases between. The CDR3 nucleotides are TGCAGCGCCAGCTCCTTACAGGGCTATGAGCAGTTCTTC. This encodes CSASSLQGYEQFF.

There are many counts of this clonotype. This chain links TRBV7-6 with TRBJ2-7; 9 nucleotides line up with TRBD2. Germline lookup yields CDR1 SGHVS and CDR2 FNYEAQ. Unmatched junction bases numbered 7, after V lost 5 bases and J lost 2 bases. This CDR3 has 15 residues. Here the CDR3 DNA reads TGTGCCAGCAGCCCTTTAGCGGGAGTCCCCTACGAGCAGTACTTC. Translating it yields CASSPLAGVPYEQYF.

The CDR3 DNA follows: TGTGCCACCAGTGACACGGACAGGTCTTACGAGCAGTACTTC. It specifies CATSDTDRSYEQYF. V is TRBV24-1 and J is TRBJ2-7, with 7 bases that match TRBD1. With 4 bases clipped from V and 4 bases from J, the junction kept 6 bases outside the gene matches. The CDR3 is made up of 14 amino acids. Germline V gives CDR1 KGHDR, CDR2 SFDVKD.

This clonotype appeared many times. The genes are TRBV3-1 and TRBJ1-1; a weak D match, TRBD1 (6 bases). The CDR3 is made up of 12 amino acids. Germline V gene data show CDR1 as LGHDT and CDR2 as YNNKEL (reference sequence). V lost 1 base, J lost 10 bases, and 10 bases lay in between. The CDR3 spells CASSQGGTRAFF. The CDR3 DNA reads TGTGCCAGCAGCCAAGGAGGGACAAGAGCTTTCTTT.

At least ten counts were recorded for this clonotype. The chain has TRBV7-6 and TRBJ2-1, with TRBD2 matching over 14 bases. Germline CDR1 SGHVS, CDR2 FNYEAQ. V dropped 4 bases and J dropped 2; count of bases not matched to a gene: 7. The length of the CDR3 is 18 residues. As DNA, the CDR3 is TGTGCCAGCAGCTCCACTGGGACTAGCGGGGGCCCCTACAATGAGCAGTTCTTC. Amino acid sequence: CASSSTGTSGGPYNEQFF. The full variable domain, in which reference TRBV7-6 and TRBJ2-1 provide the parts outside the CDR3, is GAGVSQSPRYKVTKRGQDVALRCDPISGHVSLYWYRQALGQGPEFLTYFNYEAQQDKSGLPNDRFSAERPEGSISTLTIQRTEQRDSAMYRCASSSTGTSGGPYNEQFFGPGTRLTVL.

This clonotype has at least ten counts. The chain couples TRBV25-1 to TRBJ1-2; D is possibly TRBD1 (6 bases). Germline V gene data show CDR1 as MGHDK and CDR2 as SYGVNS. The CDR3 covers 16 residues. Trimming removed 5 bases at V and 4 bases at J, with 20 bases between. CDR3 region: CASSSSDNRVLYGYTF. The CDR3 coding sequence is TGTGCCAGCAGTTCCTCAGACAACAGGGTCCTCTATGGCTACACCTTC.

This clonotype was seen ten or more times. V and J are TRBV27 and TRBJ2-1; TRBD2 matches 8 bases. V lost 1 base to trimming and J lost 4 bases; unmatched junction nucleotides: 6. Germline CDR1 and CDR2: MNHEY and SMNVEV (reference sequence). This CDR3 is built from 16 residues. The CDR3 sequence is CASSLWLTSAYNEQFF. CDR3 DNA: TGTGCCAGCAGTTTATGGCTGACTAGCGCTTACAATGAGCAGTTCTTC.

This clonotype was detected a few times. The V and J genes are TRBV13 and TRBJ1-6; TRBD1 matches at 9 bases. V dropped 6 bases and J dropped 8; count of bases not matched to a gene: 11. CDR1 is PRHDT, CDR2 FYEKMQ, per germline (reference sequence). The CDR3 runs 16 residues. This CDR3 is CASRTIQGATYSPLHF. CDR3 nucleotides: TGTGCCAGCAGGACCATACAGGGGGCGACGTATTCACCCCTCCACTTT.

This clonotype was counted at least ten times. V usage is TRBV6-6 and J usage is TRBJ2-1, with D hard to call. The germline V gene encodes CDR1 MNHNY and CDR2 SVGAGI (reference sequence). The CDR3 extends over 13 amino acids. V gave up 6 bases and J gave up 4 bases, with 10 bases separating them. The CDR3 is CASSPTDYNEQFF. The CDR3 DNA sequence: TGTGCCAGCAGCCCAACAGATTACAATGAGCAGTTCTTC.

This clonotype has more than one count but fewer than ten. CDR3 loop: CASSLLGQGVSPLHF. The DNA for the CDR3 is TGTGCCAGCAGCTTGTTAGGACAGGGGGTTTCACCCCTCCACTTT. The rearrangement uses TRBV5-4 and TRBJ1-6; 10 bases match TRBD1. This CDR3 has 15 amino acids. V lost 1 base and J lost 9; bases outside the gene matches: 4. Germline CDR1 is SGHNT and CDR2 is YYREEE (reference sequence).

This clonotype was observed at least ten times. The chain links TRBV10-3 to TRBJ2-5; 8 nucleotides align to TRBD1. With V trimmed by 1 base and J by 5 bases, 6 bases remained unmatched. This CDR3 contains 15 residues. CDR1 and CDR2 (germline): ENHRY, SYGVKD. The CDR3 DNA is TGTGCCATCAGTGAGTGGACAGGGTTGGAGGAGACCCAGTACTTC. This translates into CAISEWTGLEETQYF.

This clonotype appeared many times. This rearrangement joins TRBV15 to TRBJ1-4, with D unclear. The CDR3 totals 15 residues. CDR1 LNHNV and CDR2 YYDKDF come from the germline V gene (reference sequence). Trimming removed 0 bases at V and 8 bases at J, with 13 bases between. As DNA, the CDR3 is TGTGCCACCAGCAGAGATACGTGGAGAGGGGAAAAACTGTTTTTT. Translated, it gives CATSRDTWRGEKLFF.

This clonotype has at least ten counts. This chain joins TRBV20-1 and TRBJ2-3, with unresolved D. V was clipped by 5 bases and J by 4 bases, with 25 bases between them. This CDR3 contains 17 residues. Germline assignment: CDR1 DFQATT and CDR2 SNEGSKA (reference sequence). The DNA for the CDR3 is TGCAGTGCTTTGAGGCTCCCCCCCAGCCGAAGCGCAGATACGCAGTATTTT. Translated, it gives CSALRLPPSRSADTQYF.

This clonotype was seen ten or more times. The CDR3 region is CASSSRTGVEAFF. DNA of the CDR3: TGTGCCAGCAGTTCACGGACAGGGGTGGAGGCTTTCTTT. The V gene is TRBV27, the J gene TRBJ1-1, with 9 bases lining up with TRBD1. Trimming took 4 bases from V and 11 from J; bases not matched to a gene: 8. Germline lookup yields CDR1 MNHEY and CDR2 SMNVEV (reference sequence). This CDR3 is built from 13 residues.

This chain links TRBV3-1 with TRBJ2-5; 8 nucleotides line up with TRBD2. V lost 4 bases, J lost 2 bases, and 12 bases stayed unmatched. The germline CDR1 and CDR2 sequences are LGHDT and YNNKEL (reference sequence). There are 17 residues in the CDR3. DNA for the CDR3: TGTGCCAGCAGCCCCGAACCAGCGGGGGACTCTCAAGAGACCCAGTACTTC. This translates into CASSPEPAGDSQETQYF.

This clonotype has a handful of counts. This may be a read error, as it is one base from a much larger clone. This rearrangement joins TRBV5-6 to TRBJ1-1, with TRBD1 as a possible D gene (5 bases). The CDR3 has 15 residues. Germline lookup yields CDR1 SGHDT and CDR2 YYEEEE. Here the CDR3 reads CASSLRGGGSTEACF. CDR3 nucleotides: TGTGCCAGCAGCTTGAGAGGTGGGGGGAGCACTGAAGCTTGCTTT.